Each of the 25 T cell receptor beta chains below was sequenced from the same sample in a study of blood T cell repertoires in COVID-19. Generated by immunoSEQ multiplex PCR, the TCRdb table keeps only in-frame clones and is missing some. The repertoire holds tens of thousands of clones, about 83% seen once, with roughly 41% in the top ten. Specimen: peripheral blood. The receptors were sampled from a man older than 75 with acute or convalescent COVID-19.

In its sample, this clone was seen a few times. This chain connects TRBV7-8 to TRBJ1-2; a weak D match, TRBD1 (5 bases). Germline values: CDR1 SGHVS, CDR2 FQNEAQ. The V end lost 8 bases, the J end lost 4 bases, and 8 bases lay between the germline ends. The CDR3 sequence is 11 residues long. CDR3 amino acids: CASGGGYGYTF. The CDR3 nucleotides read TGTGCCAGCGGGGGAGGCTATGGCTACACCTTC.

This clone was observed once. The genes are TRBV28 and TRBJ1-5, with 8 bases fitting TRBD1. Trimming took 2 bases from V and 7 from J; bases not matched to a gene: 10. The CDR3 covers 16 residues. CDR1 is MDHEN and CDR2 is SYDVKM in the germline V gene. CDR3 bases: TGTGCCAGCAGTTTAAATACCGGAACAGGGGGACAGCCCCAGCATTTT. Encoded protein: CASSLNTGTGGQPQHF. The whole variable domain, remainder taken from reference TRBV28 and TRBJ1-5, is DVKVTQSSRYLVKRTGEKVFLECVQDMDHENMFWYRQDPGLGLRLIYFSYDVKMKEKGDIPEGYSVSREKKERFSLILESASTNQTSMYLCASSLNTGTGGQPQHFGDGTRLSIL.

The V gene is TRBV28, the J gene TRBJ2-7, with 8 positions matching TRBD2. The CDR3 totals 14 residues. In germline, CDR1 is MDHEN, CDR2 SYDVKM. The V segment lost 4 bases and the J segment 2 bases; nucleotides outside the gene matches: 4. CDR3: CASSSAGVAYEQYF. CDR3 in DNA: TGTGCCAGCAGTTCAGCGGGGGTAGCCTACGAGCAGTACTTC. Filled out from reference TRBV28 and TRBJ2-7, the complete variable domain reads DVKVTQSSRYLVKRTGEKVFLECVQDMDHENMFWYRQDPGLGLRLIYFSYDVKMKEKGDIPEGYSVSREKKERFSLILESASTNQTSMYLCASSSAGVAYEQYFGPGTRLTVT.

This clone was recorded a few times. The chain has TRBV28 and TRBJ1-2; 8 bases line up with TRBD1. Germline V CDR1 and CDR2: MDHEN, SYDVKM. The CDR3 loop spans 17 amino acids. The V gene end was trimmed by 4 bases and the J gene end by 2 bases; junction bases not matched to a gene: 12. CDR3 in DNA: TGTGCCAGCAGTTCGAGGACAGGGCCCAGGGGCAACTATGGCTACACCTTC. Translated: CASSSRTGPRGNYGYTF.

This CDR3 reads CASSEGSGRPKTGELFF. CDR3 DNA sequence: TGCGCCAGCAGTGAAGGTAGCGGGAGGCCAAAGACCGGGGAGCTGTTTTTT. The chain joins TRBV10-1 to TRBJ2-2; 10 bases align to TRBD2. The CDR3 is made up of 17 amino acids. The ends lost 3 bases at V and 5 bases at J; junction bases unmatched: 9. The germline gives CDR1 WNHNN, CDR2 SYGVQD (reference sequence).

This clone was observed a few times. The J gene is TRBJ2-5, the V gene TRBV7-2; 9 nucleotides match TRBD1. The CDR3 has 16 amino acids. Losses at the gene ends were 5 bases for V and 5 bases for J; bases not matched to a gene: 12. From germline, CDR1 is SGHTA and CDR2 FQGNSA. In DNA, the CDR3 is TGTGCCAGCAGCCCCTCCGGGACAGGGAATGATGAGACCCAGTACTTC. Protein sequence: CASSPSGTGNDETQYF.

This sequence joins TRBV30 and TRBJ2-7; 10 bases map to TRBD2. The CDR3 sequence is 12 residues long. Germline CDR1 GTSNPN, CDR2 SVGIG (reference sequence). J gave up 7 bases and V 4 bases, and 4 bases lay outside the gene matches. The CDR3 sequence is CAWISSGREQYF. As DNA, the CDR3 is TGTGCCTGGATCTCTAGCGGGAGAGAGCAGTACTTC.

As regards this clone: At one end the junction does not follow the germline gene, possibly because of a read error. The J gene is TRBJ1-1, the V gene TRBV19, with D tentatively TRBD1 (5 bases). CDR1 LNHDA and CDR2 SQIVND come from the germline V gene (reference sequence). The CDR3 covers 17 residues. The CDR3 region has the DNA TGTGCCAGTAGTTTGCCGGGGGGGGGACTCGGGAACTCTGAAGCTTTCTTT. Translating it yields CASSLPGGGLGNSEAFF.

The chain joins TRBV18 to TRBJ1-4; 7 nucleotides agree with TRBD1. Germline lookup yields CDR1 KGHSH and CDR2 LQKENI. The CDR3 sequence is 14 residues long. Germline trimming cut 6 bases from V and 7 bases from J; bases unmatched to any gene: 8. Here the CDR3 DNA reads TGTGCCAGCTCCGAGGACAGACAGGGTGAAAAACTGTTTTTT. Protein product: CASSEDRQGEKLFF.

V usage is TRBV5-1 and J usage is TRBJ2-3; TRBD1 is a possible D gene (6 bases). CDR1 SGHRS and CDR2 YFSETQ come from the germline V gene. The CDR3 has 16 residues. Trimming took 5 bases from V and 0 from J, leaving 16 bases between them. The CDR3 DNA reads as TGCGCCAGCAGTAGCGACAGGATGACTAGCACAGATACGCAGTATTTT. Translated, it gives CASSSDRMTSTDTQYF.

This clone was detected only once. This chain connects TRBV19 to TRBJ2-7; D might be TRBD1 (5 bases). CDR3 length equals 13 residues. Per the germline V gene, CDR1 is LNHDA and CDR2 is SQIVND (reference sequence). Trimming took 3 bases from V and 2 from J, leaving 8 bases between them. The CDR3 protein is CASSITGTYEQYF. The CDR3 nucleotides read TGTGCCAGTAGTATTACAGGAACCTACGAGCAGTACTTC.

The count of this clone is one. The chain has TRBV30 and TRBJ1-5; a possible D gene is TRBD1 (6 bases). The CDR3 totals 15 residues. Germline values: CDR1 GTSNPN, CDR2 SVGIG (reference sequence). The V end was cut by 1 base, the J end by 6 bases, with 16 bases between. The CDR3 protein is CAWSEPTGSAQPQHF. The CDR3 nucleotides are TGTGCCTGGAGTGAACCTACAGGGTCAGCTCAGCCCCAGCATTTT.

The CDR3 nucleotides read TGTGCCAGCAGTTTAGCGGGGGACAGGATTGCTTTCTTT. Protein: CASSLAGDRIAFF. The chain carries TRBV12-3 or TRBV12-4 and TRBJ1-1, with 8 positions matching TRBD1. This CDR3 region has 13 residues. J lost 11 bases, V lost 0 bases, and 5 bases had no gene match.

The chain carries TRBV28 and TRBJ1-1; D unresolved. The ends were cut back, 1 base at V and 3 bases at J, with 6 bases in the middle. Germline assignment: CDR1 MDHEN and CDR2 SYDVKM. The CDR3 sequence is 13 residues long. The DNA of the CDR3 is TGTGCCAGCAGTTTATCTCCCTACACTGAAGCTTTCTTT. Its translation: CASSLSPYTEAFF.

The rearrangement links TRBV6-6 to TRBJ1-5; tentative D call: TRBD1 (5 bases). CDR3 length: 13 amino acids. Trimming removed 4 bases from V and 5 bases from J, with 9 bases in between. CDR1 MNHNY and CDR2 SVGAGI come from the germline V gene (reference sequence). CDR3 amino acids: CASSWGGDQPQHF. The CDR3 DNA reads TGTGCCAGCAGTTGGGGGGGAGATCAGCCCCAGCATTTT.

The rearrangement joins TRBV11-2 to TRBJ1-3; D is unresolved. The germline V gene has CDR1 SGHAT and CDR2 FQNNGV. V was clipped by 0 bases and J by 0 bases, with 9 bases between them. The CDR3 extends over 16 amino acids. The DNA for the CDR3 is TGTGCCAGCAGCTTAGAAAATAACAACTCTGGAAACACCATATATTTT. Its translation: CASSLENNNSGNTIYF.

V is TRBV9 and J is TRBJ1-5; D remains unclear. V lost 0 bases, J lost 6 bases, and 10 bases lay in between. The CDR3 sequence is 14 residues long. The germline V gene has CDR1 SGDLS and CDR2 YYNGEE. The CDR3 DNA sequence: TGTGCCAGCAGCGTAGACAGCGGAAGTCAGCCCCAGCATTTT. Translation: CASSVDSGSQPQHF.

The rearrangement uses TRBV5-1 and TRBJ2-3, with D perhaps matching TRBD2 (5 bases). This CDR3 has 14 residues. Trimming removed 2 bases from V and 2 bases from J, with 9 bases in between. Germline V lookup: CDR1 SGHRS, CDR2 YFSETQ. The CDR3 DNA reads TGCGCCAGCAGCTTAGCGGAGGCCACAGATACGCAGTATTTT. This gives the protein CASSLAEATDTQYF.

The chain joins TRBV19 to TRBJ2-2; 12 nucleotides match TRBD2. Germline loops: CDR1 LNHDA, CDR2 SQIVND (reference sequence). The ends lost 9 bases at V and 1 base at J; junction bases unmatched: 3. There are 15 residues in the CDR3. CDR3 region: CASRLAGVNTGELFF. In DNA form, the CDR3 reads TGTGCCAGCAGACTAGCGGGGGTGAACACCGGGGAGCTGTTTTTT.

V is TRBV7-2 and J is TRBJ2-1; D not resolved. The CDR3 covers 13 residues. Germline loops: CDR1 SGHTA, CDR2 FQGNSA. V lost 10 bases, J lost 3 bases, and 13 bases lay in between. CDR3 region: CATNLVGYNEQFF. The CDR3 DNA is TGTGCCACCAATCTAGTGGGCTACAATGAGCAGTTCTTC.

This clone has only one observation. The chain combines TRBV7-8 with TRBJ1-2; TRBD1 is a possible D gene (5 bases). Trimming stripped 1 base from V and 4 bases from J, with 7 bases between. Germline CDR1 reads SGHVS; CDR2 reads FQNEAQ. The CDR3 extends over 13 amino acids. Here the CDR3 reads CASSLGQIYGYTF. The CDR3 region has the DNA TGTGCCAGCAGCTTAGGACAGATCTATGGCTACACCTTC. The whole variable domain, remainder taken from reference TRBV7-8 and TRBJ1-2, is GAGVSQSPRYKVAKRGQDVALRCDPISGHVSLFWYQQALGQGPEFLTYFQNEAQLDKSGLPSDRFFAERPEGSVSTLKIQRTQQEDSAVYLCASSLGQIYGYTFGSGTRLTVV.

Only one count was recorded for this clone. The J gene is TRBJ2-3, the V gene TRBV9; 9 bases align to TRBD1. J was trimmed by 2 bases and V by 4 bases; bases with no gene match: 5. The CDR3 has 15 amino acids. Per the germline V gene, CDR1 is SGDLS and CDR2 is YYNGEE. CDR3 loop: CASSIWDRATDTQYF. In DNA, the CDR3 is TGTGCCAGCAGCATATGGGACAGGGCCACAGATACGCAGTATTTT. Combining the CDR3 with reference TRBV9 and TRBJ2-3 gives the whole variable domain DSGVTQTPKHLITATGQRVTLRCSPRSGDLSVYWYQQSLDQGLQFLIQYYNGEERAKGNILERFSAQQFPDLHSELNLSSLELGDSALYFCASSIWDRATDTQYFGPGTRLTVL.

The V and J genes are TRBV29-1 and TRBJ1-1; maybe TRBD1 (5 bases). The CDR3 totals 14 residues. Per germline, CDR1 SQVTM and CDR2 ANQGSEA. V lost 6 bases and J lost 0, with 14 bases in between. The CDR3 protein is CSVKEPDMNTEAFF. The CDR3, as DNA: TGCAGCGTCAAAGAGCCGGACATGAACACTGAAGCTTTCTTT.

The rearrangement links TRBV19 to TRBJ1-4; the D gene is possibly TRBD1 (6 bases). Germline assignment: CDR1 LNHDA and CDR2 SQIVND (reference sequence). CDR3 size: 14 residues. V lost 6 bases and J 8 bases, leaving 16 bases between the germline ends. In nucleotides, the CDR3 is TGTGCCAGTAGGGCCGGGACAATATACGAAAAACTGTTTTTT. Translated, it gives CASRAGTIYEKLFF. The full variable domain, its missing parts supplied by reference TRBV19 and TRBJ1-4, is DGGITQSPKYLFRKEGQNVTLSCEQNLNHDAMYWYRQDPGQGLRLIYYSQIVNDFQKGDIAEGYSVSREKKESFPLTVTSAQKNPTAFYLCASRAGTIYEKLFFGSGTQLSVL.

V is TRBV18 and J is TRBJ1-3, with 12 bases identical to TRBD1. Germline V gene data show CDR1 as KGHSH and CDR2 as LQKENI. The CDR3 has 18 residues. V shed 6 bases and J 4 bases; nucleotides not matched to a gene: 13. The CDR3 region has the DNA TGTGCCAGCTCCTCAATCCCCGGGACAGGGGGCACCGGAAACACCATATATTTT. It yields the protein CASSSIPGTGGTGNTIYF.